One and the same sample provided the 23 T cell receptor beta chains below, sequenced in a study of blood T cell repertoires in COVID-19. Profiling relied on immunoSEQ multiplex PCR, and the TCRdb table lists in-frame clones only, not all of them. The table shows about 70,000 clones, with more than 75% occurring only once. The sequenced material came from peripheral blood. The origin of the receptors is a woman in her sixties or seventies with acute or convalescent COVID-19.

As regards this clone: Germline and junction disagree at one end, which may indicate a read error. V gene TRBV24-1 combines with J gene TRBJ2-1; 8 bases line up with TRBD2. In germline, CDR1 is KGHDR, CDR2 SFDVKD. This CDR3 has 15 amino acids. The CDR3 DNA follows: TGTGCCACCAATGATGCCGGGGGAGCGGGGGCTGAGCAGTTCTTC. It specifies CATNDAGGAGAEQFF.

The gene calls are TRBV18 and TRBJ2-3; 10 bases align to TRBD1. This CDR3 is built from 16 residues. The germline V gene encodes CDR1 KGHSH and CDR2 LQKENI. V lost 1 base and J lost 2; bases outside the gene matches: 3. The chain's CDR3 is CASSPRTGGITDTQYF. The CDR3 DNA follows: TGTGCCAGCTCACCACGGACAGGGGGTATCACAGATACGCAGTATTTT.

This chain connects TRBV6-5 to TRBJ1-1, with D possibly TRBD1 on 6 matching bases. The CDR3 is 13 residues long. Per germline, CDR1 MNHEY and CDR2 SVGAGI. V lost 4 bases, J lost 10 bases, and 16 bases lay in between. The CDR3 region is CASSFSAEGGAFF. DNA for the CDR3: TGTGCCAGCAGTTTTTCTGCAGAAGGGGGAGCTTTCTTT.

This clone was recorded only once. This chain connects TRBV7-2 to TRBJ2-1; 9 bases align to TRBD1. Trimming took 0 bases from V and 6 from J; bases not matched to a gene: 6. Germline CDR1 reads SGHTA; CDR2 reads FQGNSA. CDR3 size: 16 residues. The CDR3 nucleotides read TGTGCCAGCAGCTTAGCCGGGACAGGGTTTCGCAATGAGCAGTTCTTC. Translation gives CASSLAGTGFRNEQFF.

J is TRBJ1-2 and V is TRBV5-6, with 10 nucleotides matching TRBD1. V lost 3 bases to trimming and J lost 5 bases; unmatched junction nucleotides: 4. The CDR3 spans 14 residues. Germline V gives CDR1 SGHDT, CDR2 YYEEEE. DNA for the CDR3: TGTGCCAGCAGCTCGGACAGGGGGACGTATGGCTACACCTTC. Its protein product is CASSSDRGTYGYTF.

This chain uses TRBV12-5 with TRBJ2-2; D gene ambiguous. From germline, CDR1 is LGHNT and CDR2 FRNRAP. V was pared by 6 bases and J by 5 bases, with 7 bases between. This CDR3 is built from 12 residues. The CDR3 DNA is TGTGCTAGTGGCCTGTCTACCGGGGAGCTGTTTTTT. Its translation is CASGLSTGELFF.

This clone was counted at least ten times. J is TRBJ1-2 and V is TRBV3-1 (or the pseudogene TRBV3-2); 7 bases are a match to TRBD1. CDR1 LGHDT and CDR2 YNNKEL come from the germline V gene (reference sequence). V gave up 4 bases and J gave up 6 bases; unmatched junction bases: 11. The CDR3 is 15 amino acids. The CDR3 coding sequence is TGTGCCAGCAGCCCCACAGGGGCTGTCTTTAATGGCTACACCTTC. The encoded protein is CASSPTGAVFNGYTF.

CDR3 DNA: TGTGCCAGCAGTTACCTGGCGGGGACTATCTACGAGCAGTACTTC. Translated: CASSYLAGTIYEQYF. The chain combines TRBV6-2 or TRBV6-3 with TRBJ2-7; TRBD2 matches 7 bases. V lost 2 bases and J lost 3; bases outside the gene matches: 7. The CDR3 has 15 residues. Germline lookup yields CDR1 MNHEY and CDR2 SVGEGT.

The chain employs TRBV6-1 and TRBJ2-2; no reliable D call. The CDR3 sequence is 14 residues long. Looked up from germline, CDR1 is MNHNS and CDR2 is SASEGT. Trimming took off 1 base at V and 5 bases at J, with 8 bases between the two ends. This CDR3 reads CASSEGAYTGELFF. CDR3 in DNA: TGTGCCAGCAGTGAAGGGGCTTATACCGGGGAGCTGTTTTTT.

The chain carries TRBV10-2 and TRBJ2-1; no reliable D call. V was trimmed by 4 bases and J by 9 bases, leaving 7 bases between them. This CDR3 region has 11 residues. Germline lookup yields CDR1 WSHSY and CDR2 SAAADI. Here the CDR3 reads CASSGGSEQFF. DNA for the CDR3: TGCGCCAGCAGTGGTGGCAGTGAGCAGTTCTTC.

The rearrangement joins TRBV7-8 to TRBJ1-1; D call uncertain. This CDR3 has 14 amino acids. The V end was cut by 5 bases, the J end by 4 bases, with 14 bases between. Germline values: CDR1 SGHVS, CDR2 FQNEAQ. The CDR3: CASSPFGETTEAFF. DNA of the CDR3: TGTGCCAGCAGCCCCTTTGGAGAAACCACTGAAGCTTTCTTT.

The V gene is TRBV7-3, the J gene TRBJ1-1; possibly TRBD1 for D (5 bases). The CDR3 loop spans 13 amino acids. V was clipped by 4 bases and J by 4 bases, with 10 bases between them. In germline, CDR1 is SGHTA, CDR2 FQGTGA. CDR3 bases: TGTGCCAGCAGCTCTACAGGTTTCACTGAAGCTTTCTTT. The encoded protein is CASSSTGFTEAFF.

The chain links TRBV5-1 to TRBJ2-3, with 7 nucleotides matching TRBD1. Germline V gene data show CDR1 as SGHRS and CDR2 as YFSETQ. CDR3 size: 15 residues. Trimming removed 4 bases from V and 4 bases from J; junction bases left unmatched: 9. This CDR3 reads CASSRKDRTPDTQYF. Here the CDR3 DNA reads TGCGCCAGCAGCCGTAAGGACAGGACCCCAGATACGCAGTATTTT.

This clone was observed a handful of times. V and J are TRBV19 and TRBJ2-5; maybe TRBD2 (6 bases). Germline CDR1 LNHDA, CDR2 SQIVND (reference sequence). This CDR3 is built from 14 residues. V lost 4 bases and J lost 5, with 14 bases in between. CDR3: CASSKPYRGETQYF. In nucleotides, the CDR3 is TGTGCCAGTAGTAAGCCCTACCGGGGGGAGACCCAGTACTTC.

This clone occurred once. V gene TRBV2 combines with J gene TRBJ1-1; possible D gene TRBD1, 5 bases. Trimming removed 5 bases at V and 1 base at J, with 11 bases between. Germline assignment: CDR1 SNHLY and CDR2 FYNNEI. This CDR3 has 14 amino acids. The CDR3 here is CASSQGARNTEAFF. CDR3 bases: TGTGCCAGCAGTCAAGGGGCGAGGAACACTGAAGCTTTCTTT.

This clone is a singleton in its sample. V usage is TRBV12-3 or TRBV12-4 and J usage is TRBJ1-2; 8 bases match TRBD1. V dropped 7 bases and J dropped 7; count of bases not matched to a gene: 8. This CDR3 contains 13 residues. The CDR3 sequence is CASILQGAGGYTF. As DNA, the CDR3 is TGTGCCAGCATTCTTCAGGGGGCCGGTGGCTACACCTTC.

This clone was detected only a few times. The CDR3 DNA is TGTGCCAGCAGCCAACAGGGGCAAGCTTTCTTT. Its translation is CASSQQGQAFF. The rearrangement links TRBV3-1 (or the pseudogene TRBV3-2) to TRBJ1-1; D is perhaps TRBD1 (6 bases). Deletions cut 2 bases from V and 9 bases from J, with 7 bases between. The CDR3 totals 11 residues. CDR1 is LGHDT, CDR2 YNNKEL, per germline (reference sequence).

The V call is TRBV28, the J call TRBJ1-2; D unresolved. The germline V gene encodes CDR1 MDHEN and CDR2 SYDVKM. Trimming removed 3 bases at V and 8 bases at J, with 10 bases between. The CDR3 runs 12 residues. CDR3 residues: CASSLLSQGYTF. CDR3 DNA: TGTGCCAGCAGTTTGTTATCACAAGGCTACACCTTC.

V usage is TRBV14 and J usage is TRBJ1-5; D not certain. Germline V gene lookup returns CDR1 SGHDN and CDR2 FVKESK. The length of the CDR3 is 13 residues. Trimming stripped 3 bases from V and 9 bases from J, with 12 bases between. The CDR3 is CASSQLDAGPQHF. As DNA, the CDR3 is TGTGCCAGCAGCCAGCTCGACGCGGGGCCCCAGCATTTT.

The V and J genes are TRBV25-1 and TRBJ1-5, with D unresolved. The CDR3 is made up of 17 amino acids. The germline V gene encodes CDR1 MGHDK and CDR2 SYGVNS. The V end was cut by 5 bases, the J end by 10 bases, with 27 bases between. This CDR3 reads CASSWVGMPLLSKPQHF. In DNA form, the CDR3 reads TGTGCCAGCAGTTGGGTCGGGATGCCTCTTCTCAGCAAACCCCAGCATTTT.

The genes are TRBV6-1 and TRBJ1-1; no clear D. The CDR3 runs to 12 residues. Between the trimmed V and J ends, which lost 3 bases and 5 bases, there was a span of 7 bases. From germline, CDR1 is MNHNS and CDR2 SASEGT. CDR3 in amino acids: CASSEVATEAFF. The CDR3, as DNA: TGTGCCAGCAGTGAGGTGGCTACTGAAGCTTTCTTT.

By share of the sample, this clone is medium-sized. The chain recombines TRBV10-2 with TRBJ1-4, with no clear D. Germline CDR1 reads WSHSY; CDR2 reads SAAADI. Trimming took off 10 bases at V and 3 bases at J, with 3 bases between the two ends. This CDR3 has 10 amino acids. The DNA of the CDR3 is TGCGCCACCTCTAATGAAAAACTGTTTTTT. It codes for CATSNEKLFF.

This chain links TRBV6-2 or TRBV6-3 with TRBJ1-1; D is ambiguous. V lost 6 bases and J 8 bases, leaving 22 bases between the germline ends. There are 15 residues in the CDR3. Germline CDR1 is MNHEY and CDR2 is SVGEGT. The CDR3 here is CASSLRLHSGTEAFF. The CDR3 nucleotides are TGTGCCAGCAGCCTACGACTCCACTCCGGAACCGAAGCTTTCTTT.